This entry lists 21 T cell receptor beta chains sequenced from one sample in a study of spatial heterogeneity in lung cancer. TCRdb re-called the 5' RACE reads through MiXCR, storing one row per CDR3 protein. This sample yields fewer than 100,000 distinct CDR3 sequences, of which just under 20% are seen a single time; 21% belongs to the top ten. Time point described: blood at routine non-recurrence follow-up after resection. The material was PBMCs, obtained at follow-up. These receptor sequences come from a male donor with early-stage non-small cell lung cancer.

This clonotype turned up a few times. This chain joins TRBV14 and TRBJ2-3; 8 nucleotides match TRBD1. In germline, CDR1 is SGHDN, CDR2 FVKESK. The CDR3 has 15 amino acids. The junction had 5 bases not matched to a gene; V was cut back by 5 bases and J by 1 base. The DNA for the CDR3 is TGTGCCAGCAGCTTGGAGGACAGGGGCACAGATACGCAGTATTTT. Its translation is CASSLEDRGTDTQYF.

This chain connects TRBV15 to TRBJ2-7; 7 positions match TRBD2. From germline, CDR1 is LNHNV and CDR2 YYDKDF (reference sequence). The CDR3 is 16 amino acids. Germline trimming cut 3 bases from V and 1 base from J; bases unmatched to any gene: 9. CDR3 loop: CATSRGGTVASYEQYF. The CDR3 DNA reads TGTGCCACCAGCAGGGGAGGGACTGTTGCTTCCTACGAGCAGTACTTC.

This clonotype was detected a few times. The chain uses TRBV29-1 and TRBJ1-2, with D possibly TRBD1 on 5 matching bases. The CDR3 length is 14 residues. Germline-derived CDR1 and CDR2 are SQVTM and ANQGSEA. With 0 bases removed from V and 1 base from J, the gap between germline ends came to 9 bases. DNA of the CDR3: TGCAGCGTTGAAGATACCCAGGGTAACTATGGCTACACCTTC. Translated, it gives CSVEDTQGNYGYTF.

Comment on this clonotype: A much larger clone differs from this one at a single base, so this may be a read error. The rearrangement joins TRBV3-1 to TRBJ1-1; no clear D. Germline CDR1 reads LGHDT; CDR2 reads YNNKEL (reference sequence). CDR3 length: 14 residues. The CDR3, as DNA: TGTGCCAGCAGCCAAGGGGTTACTAACATTGAAGCTTTCTTT. It encodes CASSQGVTNIEAFF.

This sequence joins TRBV19 and TRBJ2-3; 10 positions agree with TRBD2. The CDR3 runs 16 residues. J was trimmed by 1 base and V by 5 bases; bases with no gene match: 6. From germline, CDR1 is LNHDA and CDR2 SQIVND (reference sequence). CDR3 DNA: TGTGCCAGTAGTTCTACCGGGACTAGCGGCACAGATACGCAGTATTTT. This gives the protein CASSSTGTSGTDTQYF. The entire variable domain, with the rest obtained from reference TRBV19 and TRBJ2-3, is as follows: DGGITQSPKYLFRKEGQNVTLSCEQNLNHDAMYWYRQDPGQGLRLIYYSQIVNDFQKGDIAEGYSVSREKKESFPLTVTSAQKNPTAFYLCASSSTGTSGTDTQYFGPGTRLTVL.

This clonotype was seen only a few times. The chain has TRBV9 and TRBJ2-1; 11 bases line up with TRBD2. In germline, CDR1 is SGDLS, CDR2 YYNGEE. V dropped 6 bases and J dropped 6; count of bases not matched to a gene: 8. The CDR3 is 15 amino acids. The CDR3 DNA reads as TGTGCCAGCACTCTAGCGGGAGGCTCTGGCAATGAGCAGTTCTTC. It yields the protein CASTLAGGSGNEQFF.

The genes are TRBV18 and TRBJ2-2; tentative D call: TRBD1 (6 bases). Germline CDR1 is KGHSH and CDR2 is LQKENI. The CDR3 is 14 residues long. V was clipped by 3 bases and J by 2 bases, with 7 bases between them. The CDR3 bases are TGTGCCAGCTCACCGGACAGAAACACCGGGGAGCTGTTTTTT. Translated: CASSPDRNTGELFF.

The chain employs TRBV20-1 and TRBJ1-6, with 9 bases aligning to TRBD1. CDR3 length: 14 amino acids. The germline gives CDR1 DFQATT, CDR2 SNEGSKA (reference sequence). The trim removed 5 bases at V and 4 bases at J, leaving 3 bases unmatched. The CDR3, as DNA: TGCAGTGCTGGGACAGGGCAGTATAATTCACCCCTCCACTTT. It specifies CSAGTGQYNSPLHF.

The genes are TRBV25-1 and TRBJ2-7, with D possibly being TRBD1 (5 bases). V lost 8 bases and J lost 6, with 26 bases in between. Germline V gives CDR1 MGHDK, CDR2 SYGVNS. CDR3 length: 16 amino acids. CDR3 region: CASPKQDSSTLGEQYV. The CDR3 region has the DNA TGTGCCAGCCCTAAACAAGACAGTTCCACCCTCGGCGAGCAGTACGTC.

This clonotype was seen a few times. The rearrangement joins TRBV7-9 to TRBJ2-3; possibly TRBD2 for D (6 bases). CDR1 and CDR2 from the germline V gene are SEHNR and FQNEAQ (reference sequence). The CDR3 loop spans 13 amino acids. Trimming stripped 8 bases from V and 1 base from J, with 10 bases between. The CDR3 loop reads CASGEVRTDTQYF. The CDR3 bases are TGTGCCAGCGGGGAGGTTCGCACAGATACGCAGTATTTT. Full variable domain (missing parts from reference TRBV7-9 and TRBJ2-3): DTGVSQNPRHKITKRGQNVTFRCDPISEHNRLYWYRQTLGQGPEFLTYFQNEAQLEKSRLLSDRFSAERPKGSFSTLEIQRTEQGDSAMYLCASGEVRTDTQYFGPGTRLTVL.

At least ten counts were recorded for this clonotype. This chain connects TRBV20-1 to TRBJ2-3; 8 bases are a match to TRBD2. CDR3 length equals 15 residues. V shed 3 bases, J shed 0 bases, and the junction held 5 bases outside the gene matches. From germline, CDR1 is DFQATT and CDR2 SNEGSKA (reference sequence). As DNA, the CDR3 is TGCAGTGCTAGTTCCAGCGGGGGTAGCACAGATACGCAGTATTTT. It encodes CSASSSGGSTDTQYF.

This clonotype has only a few counts. This chain connects TRBV5-6 to TRBJ2-3, with D perhaps TRBD1 (5 bases). Germline lookup yields CDR1 SGHDT and CDR2 YYEEEE. This CDR3 is built from 13 residues. Trimming left V 2 bases short and J 5 bases short, with 9 bases between. CDR3 sequence reads: CASSFGAQDTQYF. In DNA form, the CDR3 reads TGTGCCAGCAGCTTTGGGGCGCAAGATACGCAGTATTTT. The whole variable domain, filled in from reference TRBV5-6 and TRBJ2-3, reads DAGVTQSPTHLIKTRGQQVTLRCSPKSGHDTVSWYQQALGQGPQFIFQYYEEEERQRGNFPDRFSGHQFPNYSSELNVNALLLGDSALYLCASSFGAQDTQYFGPGTRLTVL.

The table lists this clonotype with a few counts. The rearrangement uses TRBV19 and TRBJ2-1; maybe TRBD2 (6 bases). The germline CDR1 and CDR2 sequences are LNHDA and SQIVND (reference sequence). This CDR3 is built from 15 residues. The germline V and J ends were trimmed by 9 bases and 2 bases, with 17 bases remaining between them. The CDR3 loop is CASSRGGTAYNEQFF. CDR3 DNA sequence: TGTGCCAGCAGTCGAGGCGGGACGGCCTACAATGAGCAGTTCTTC.

This chain links TRBV18 with TRBJ2-3, with D uncertain. V was pared by 2 bases and J by 2 bases, with 11 bases between. Germline CDR1 KGHSH, CDR2 LQKENI. This CDR3 region has 15 residues. The CDR3 sequence is CASSPFGTNTDTQYF. In DNA form, the CDR3 reads TGTGCCAGCTCACCATTCGGCACCAACACAGATACGCAGTATTTT.

Only a few counts were recorded for this clonotype. The rearrangement links TRBV6-5 to TRBJ1-6; 7 bases fit TRBD1. With 6 bases clipped from V and 11 bases from J, the junction kept 16 bases outside the gene matches. Germline assignment: CDR1 MNHEY and CDR2 SVGAGI. The CDR3 has 16 residues. The CDR3 protein is CASSPDGQVFNAPLHF. The CDR3 nucleotides are TGTGCCAGCAGCCCTGACGGACAGGTTTTTAACGCACCCCTCCACTTT.

The table lists this clonotype with a few counts. The rearrangement links TRBV3-1 to TRBJ2-5, with unresolved D. Germline loops: CDR1 LGHDT, CDR2 YNNKEL (reference sequence). Trimming pared 3 bases from V and 2 bases from J, leaving 7 bases between. The CDR3 extends over 13 amino acids. This CDR3 reads CASSHEWQETQYF. The CDR3 region has the DNA TGTGCCAGCAGCCACGAGTGGCAAGAGACCCAGTACTTC.

In this sample, this clonotype turned up a few times. The genes are TRBV7-9 and TRBJ1-3; 7 bases align to TRBD1. The germline V gene has CDR1 SEHNR and CDR2 FQNEAQ (reference sequence). The CDR3 has 14 amino acids. Unmatched junction bases numbered 6, after V lost 2 bases and J lost 8 bases. The DNA for the CDR3 is TGTGCCAGCAGCTTAAGACAGGGAACGGACACCATATATTTT. Its translation: CASSLRQGTDTIYF.

This clonotype has just a few counts. The chain joins TRBV6-5 to TRBJ1-6; D is uncertain. CDR3 length equals 15 residues. Trimming removed 7 bases from V and 9 bases from J, with 19 bases in between. Per germline, CDR1 MNHEY and CDR2 SVGAGI. The CDR3 loop is CASTQSRPPGSPLHF. For the CDR3, the DNA is TGTGCCAGCACTCAGAGTAGGCCTCCGGGTTCACCCCTCCACTTT.

Sample share makes this clonotype medium-sized. The chain uses TRBV6-6 and TRBJ2-5, with D uncertain. Trimming removed 2 bases at V and 4 bases at J, with 2 bases between. Germline assignment: CDR1 MNHNY and CDR2 SVGAGI (reference sequence). The CDR3 contains 11 residues. CDR3 coding DNA: TGTGCCAGCAGTTACCGAGAGACCCAGTACTTC. Its translation is CASSYRETQYF.

This clonotype was counted between two and nine times. This rearrangement joins TRBV6-6 to TRBJ2-3; 8 nucleotides align to TRBD1. The V and J ends lost 0 bases and 2 bases, in that order; junction bases with no gene match: 1. The CDR3 sequence is 15 residues long. Germline assignment: CDR1 MNHNY and CDR2 SVGAGI (reference sequence). Written as DNA, the CDR3 is TGTGCCAGCAGTTACTCGGACAGGGTCACAGATACGCAGTATTTT. Residues: CASSYSDRVTDTQYF.

This clonotype was picked up a small number of times. The chain recombines TRBV27 with TRBJ2-7; D assignment may be TRBD1 or TRBD2 (5 bases each). Germline V CDR1 and CDR2: MNHEY, SMNVEV (reference sequence). Trimming pared 0 bases from V and 0 bases from J, leaving 21 bases between. The CDR3 consists of 19 residues. The CDR3 sequence: CASSLSASYGTGISYEQYF. The CDR3 DNA follows: TGTGCCAGCAGTTTATCCGCGTCGTACGGGACGGGGATCTCCTACGAGCAGTACTTC.